These 9 T cell receptor beta chains came from one sample sequenced in a study of cytomegalovirus exposure and HLA in healthy donors. Produced via immunoSEQ multiplex PCR; TCRdb's table is partial and in-frame only. The sample includes over 150,000 clones, around 90% seen only once; the top ten take 3% to 3.5%. Material: PBMCs. The receptors derive from a woman younger than 30 in good health and CMV-seropositive.

The V gene is TRBV28, the J gene TRBJ2-7, with TRBD2 matching over 9 bases. The length of the CDR3 is 18 residues. The V gene's germline CDR1 is MDHEN and CDR2 SYDVKM. Trimming at V came to 7 bases and at J to 5 bases, leaving 21 bases not matched to a gene. The CDR3, as DNA: TGTGCCAGCATTGACAGGCTAAGACTAGCGGCCGAGGCCCACGAGCAGTACTTC. Amino acid sequence: CASIDRLRLAAEAHEQYF.

This clone was found a few times. The chain has TRBV2 and TRBJ2-7; maybe TRBD1 (5 bases). The CDR3 consists of 13 residues. Per the germline V gene, CDR1 is SNHLY and CDR2 is FYNNEI. V was pared by 7 bases and J by 9 bases, with 19 bases between. In nucleotides, the CDR3 is TGTGCCAGCACCGGAACCGGGCAAGGGGTGCAGTACTTC. It specifies CASTGTGQGVQYF.

The chain links TRBV7-2 to TRBJ2-7; 15 bases map to TRBD2. This CDR3 is built from 17 residues. Germline CDR1 and CDR2: SGHTA and FQGNSA. V lost 5 bases to trimming and J lost 1 base; unmatched junction nucleotides: 6. This chain's CDR3 is CASSQGLAGGISYEQYF. The CDR3 nucleotides are TGTGCCAGCAGCCAGGGACTAGCGGGAGGTATATCCTACGAGCAGTACTTC.

This clone was found once. The V call is TRBV19, the J call TRBJ1-1; D unresolved. The CDR3 covers 13 residues. The V end was cut by 3 bases, the J end by 6 bases, with 11 bases between. Germline assignment: CDR1 LNHDA and CDR2 SQIVND (reference sequence). CDR3 DNA sequence: TGTGCCAGTAGTATCCGAGGGAGGGCTGAAGCTTTCTTT. Protein: CASSIRGRAEAFF.

The chain joins TRBV9 to TRBJ2-3; TRBD1 is a possible D gene (5 bases). Per germline, CDR1 SGDLS and CDR2 YYNGEE. CDR3 size: 14 residues. V shed 2 bases and J shed 0 bases, with 7 bases lying between them. CDR3 coding DNA: TGTGCCAGCAGCGTGGGGCCCAGCACAGATACGCAGTATTTT. It is translated as CASSVGPSTDTQYF. The full variable domain, rest sourced from reference TRBV9 and TRBJ2-3, is DSGVTQTPKHLITATGQRVTLRCSPRSGDLSVYWYQQSLDQGLQFLIQYYNGEERAKGNILERFSAQQFPDLHSELNLSSLELGDSALYFCASSVGPSTDTQYFGPGTRLTVL.

This chain connects TRBV4-3 to TRBJ2-3; no reliable D call. This CDR3 region has 18 residues. Trimming stripped 0 bases from V and 1 base from J, with 17 bases between. Germline CDR1 LGHNA, CDR2 YSLEER. CDR3: CASSQEEIRRSGTDTQYF. CDR3 coding DNA: TGCGCCAGCAGCCAAGAGGAGATTCGGCGGTCGGGCACAGATACGCAGTATTTT.

The chain links TRBV28 to TRBJ1-2, with 9 bases identical to TRBD1. The CDR3 totals 15 residues. The trim removed 7 bases at V and 3 bases at J, leaving 9 bases unmatched. The germline V gene encodes CDR1 MDHEN and CDR2 SYDVKM. The CDR3 DNA reads as TGTGCCAGCAACCCCTCCTGGACAGGGGACTATGGCTACACCTTC. Its translation is CASNPSWTGDYGYTF.

V is TRBV7-8 and J is TRBJ2-7, with 7 bases aligning to TRBD1. The CDR3 has 16 residues. Trimming took 0 bases from V and 1 from J; bases not matched to a gene: 6. The germline V gene has CDR1 SGHVS and CDR2 FQNEAQ. For the CDR3, the DNA is TGTGCCAGCAGCTTAGCCCCACAGGGGATTTCCTACGAGCAGTACTTC. Its translation is CASSLAPQGISYEQYF.

About this clone itself: Compared with germline, one end of the junction differs, possibly owing to a read error. The chain uses TRBV28 and TRBJ1-4; TRBD1 might be the D (5 bases). Germline CDR1 reads MDHEN; CDR2 reads SYDVKM. The CDR3 length is 13 residues. CDR3 loop: CASSLGGRRGKVF. CDR3 in DNA: TGTGCCAGCAGTTTAGGGGGTCGGCGGGGTAAGGTTTTT.